This paragraph covers one TCR beta chain sequence. Its antigen remains unknown. Diagnostic decisions used clinical symptoms, serum thyroxine and TRAb, thyroid ultrasound and orbital computed tomography. PBMCs came from roughly 10 ml fresh peripheral blood. These data originate in a study of T cells in Graves' hyperthyroidism and ophthalmopathy. General study points: Ophthalmopathy, as predicted by the model, came a median about six months after the prediction. Among clonotypes expanded in thyroid above 0.001, most were also found in blood.

TCR beta CDR3 sequences were amplified from RNA transcripts. The HTBI primer set served for first-round RT-PCR of the TCR CDR3. TCRdb reanalysed the multiplex PCR reads using MiXCR and keeps one entry per CDR3 protein. Here the sample spans about 290,000 distinct CDR3 sequences, less than 15% being singletons. In germline, CDR1 is MGHRA, CDR2 YSYEKL. This CDR3 region has 15 residues. V was clipped by 1 base and J by 6 bases; unmatched bases: 5. The chain carries TRBV4-1 and TRBJ1-3, with TRBD1 matching 8 bases. The sample consisted of blood. The TCR was taken from a woman in her twenties or thirties with Graves' hyperthyroidism that later progressed to Graves' ophthalmopathy. The CDR3 loop reads CASSQVAGGLNTIYF. The CDR3 DNA sequence: TGCGCCAGCAGCCAAGTTGCAGGGGGCTTAAACACCATATATTTT.